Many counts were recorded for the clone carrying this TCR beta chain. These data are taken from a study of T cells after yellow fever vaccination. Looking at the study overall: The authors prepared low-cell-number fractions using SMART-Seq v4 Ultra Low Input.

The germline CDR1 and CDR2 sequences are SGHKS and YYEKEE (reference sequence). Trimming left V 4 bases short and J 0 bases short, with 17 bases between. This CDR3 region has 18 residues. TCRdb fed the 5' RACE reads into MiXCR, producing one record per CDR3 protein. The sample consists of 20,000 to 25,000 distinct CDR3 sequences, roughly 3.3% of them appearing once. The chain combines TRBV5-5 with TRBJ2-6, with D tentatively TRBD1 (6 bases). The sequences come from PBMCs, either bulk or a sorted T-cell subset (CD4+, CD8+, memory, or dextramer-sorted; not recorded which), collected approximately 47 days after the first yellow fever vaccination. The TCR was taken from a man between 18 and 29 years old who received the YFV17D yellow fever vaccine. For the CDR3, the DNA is TGTGCCAGCAGCGTCCAACAGGGTATCATCTCTGGGGCCAACGTCCTGACTTTC. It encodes CASSVQQGIISGANVLTF.